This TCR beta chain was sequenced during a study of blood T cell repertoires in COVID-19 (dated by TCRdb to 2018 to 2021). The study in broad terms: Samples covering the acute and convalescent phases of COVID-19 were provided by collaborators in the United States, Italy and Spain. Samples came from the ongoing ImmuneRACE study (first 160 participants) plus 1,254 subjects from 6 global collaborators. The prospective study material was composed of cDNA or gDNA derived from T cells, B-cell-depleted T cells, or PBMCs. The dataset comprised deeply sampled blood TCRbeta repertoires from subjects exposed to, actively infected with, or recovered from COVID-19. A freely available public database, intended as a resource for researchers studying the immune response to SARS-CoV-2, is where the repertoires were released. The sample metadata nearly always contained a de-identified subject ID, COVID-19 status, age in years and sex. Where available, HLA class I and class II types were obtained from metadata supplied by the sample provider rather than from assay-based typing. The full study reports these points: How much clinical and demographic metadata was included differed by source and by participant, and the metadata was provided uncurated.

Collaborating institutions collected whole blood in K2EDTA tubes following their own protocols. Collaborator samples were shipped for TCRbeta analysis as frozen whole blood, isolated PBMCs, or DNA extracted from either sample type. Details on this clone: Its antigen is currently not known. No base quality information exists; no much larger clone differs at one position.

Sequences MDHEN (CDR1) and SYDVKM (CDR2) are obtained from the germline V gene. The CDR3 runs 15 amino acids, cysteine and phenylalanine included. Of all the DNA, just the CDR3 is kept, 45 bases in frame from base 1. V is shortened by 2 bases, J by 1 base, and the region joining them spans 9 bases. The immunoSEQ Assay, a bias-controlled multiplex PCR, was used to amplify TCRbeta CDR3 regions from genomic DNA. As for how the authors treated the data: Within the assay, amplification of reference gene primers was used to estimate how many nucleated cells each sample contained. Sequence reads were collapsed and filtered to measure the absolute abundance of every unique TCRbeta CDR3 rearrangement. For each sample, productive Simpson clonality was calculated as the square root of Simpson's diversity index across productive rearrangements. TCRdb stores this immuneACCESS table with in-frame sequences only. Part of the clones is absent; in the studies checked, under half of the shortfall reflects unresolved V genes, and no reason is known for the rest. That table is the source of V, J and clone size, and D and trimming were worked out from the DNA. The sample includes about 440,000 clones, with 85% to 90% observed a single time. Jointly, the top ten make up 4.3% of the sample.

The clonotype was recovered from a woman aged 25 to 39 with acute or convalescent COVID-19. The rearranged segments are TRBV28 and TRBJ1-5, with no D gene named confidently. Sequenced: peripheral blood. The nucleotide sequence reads TGTGCCAGCAGTTTAGAGGAAGCAAGCAATCAGCCCCAGCATTTT. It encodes CASSLEEASNQPQHF.